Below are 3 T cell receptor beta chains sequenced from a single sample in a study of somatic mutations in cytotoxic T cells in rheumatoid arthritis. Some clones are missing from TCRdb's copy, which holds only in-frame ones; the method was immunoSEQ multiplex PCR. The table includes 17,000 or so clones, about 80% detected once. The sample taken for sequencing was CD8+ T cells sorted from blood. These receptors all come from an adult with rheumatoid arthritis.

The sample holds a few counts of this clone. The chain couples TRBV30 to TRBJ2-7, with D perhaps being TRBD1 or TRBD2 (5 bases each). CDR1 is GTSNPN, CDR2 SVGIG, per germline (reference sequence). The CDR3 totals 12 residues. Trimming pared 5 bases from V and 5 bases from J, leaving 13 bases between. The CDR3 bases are TGTGCCTGGCACAAACTAGGGGACGAGCAGTACTTC. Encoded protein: CAWHKLGDEQYF.

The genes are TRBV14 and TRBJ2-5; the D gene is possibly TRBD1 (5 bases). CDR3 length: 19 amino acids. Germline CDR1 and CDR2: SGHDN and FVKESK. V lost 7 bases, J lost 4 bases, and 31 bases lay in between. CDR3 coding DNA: TGTGCCAGCACCAAAAAAACCATAGGGGAAGGATTTGGCGGAGAGACCCAGTACTTC. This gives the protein CASTKKTIGEGFGGETQYF.

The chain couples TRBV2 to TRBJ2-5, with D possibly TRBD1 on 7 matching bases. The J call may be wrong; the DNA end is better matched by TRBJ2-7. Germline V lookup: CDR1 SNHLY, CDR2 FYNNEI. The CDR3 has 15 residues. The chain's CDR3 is CASSESGGITYEQYF. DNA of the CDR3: TGTGCCAGCAGTGAATCAGGGGGGATTACCTACGAGCAGTACTTC.